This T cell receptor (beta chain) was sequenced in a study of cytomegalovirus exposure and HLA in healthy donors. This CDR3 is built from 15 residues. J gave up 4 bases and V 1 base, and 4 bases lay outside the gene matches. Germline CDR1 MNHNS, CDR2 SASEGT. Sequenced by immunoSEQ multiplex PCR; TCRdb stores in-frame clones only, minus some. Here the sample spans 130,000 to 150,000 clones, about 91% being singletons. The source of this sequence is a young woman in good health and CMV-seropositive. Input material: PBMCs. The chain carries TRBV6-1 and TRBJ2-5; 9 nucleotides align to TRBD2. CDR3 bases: TGTGCCAGCAGTGAAGAGCGGGGGGAGGGAGAGACCCAGTACTTC. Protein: CASSEERGEGETQYF.